This TCR beta chain was recovered during a study of Graves' ophthalmopathy and Graves' hyperthyroidism (dated by TCRdb to 2016 to 2019). In the study overall: Hyperthyroidism was defined as stable when no progression to ophthalmopathy occurred within 18 months of follow-up. TCR beta repertoire signatures were used to distinguish Graves' ophthalmopathy from Graves' hyperthyroidism and to predict progression to ophthalmopathy. In total, 135 blood samples were TCR-sequenced: 40 to 45 ophthalmopathy, around 75 hyperthyroidism and some 17 hyperthyroidism-to-ophthalmopathy patients. To explore V-J signatures that separate ophthalmopathy from hyperthyroidism, a discovery set of approximately 100 patients was enrolled, consisting of 40 to 45 with ophthalmopathy and approximately 57 with stable hyperthyroidism. An independent validation cohort comprised 18 hyperthyroidism patients and 15 to 17 patients who later progressed from hyperthyroidism to ophthalmopathy. T-cell repertoires of thyroid tissue and blood were compared in several hyperthyroidism patients. Following sample collection, hyperthyroidism patients were given methimazole at a starting dose of 30 mg daily, and ophthalmopathy patients were given high-dose intravenous methylprednisolone.

This clonotype has only one observation. The antigen this receptor binds is unknown. Base qualities are not recorded, but no much larger clone differs from it by a single base. A read on its own is weak evidence. What the research found in general, with its limitations: In cross-validation, the 13-signature model distinguished ophthalmopathy from stable hyperthyroidism with 85% to 90% sensitivity and around 82% specificity, and in the test set the corresponding values were around 78% and 73%. No statistical method was used to set the sample size in advance, and the investigators knew which group each participant was assigned to. Most of the expanded thyroid clonotypes with a frequency above 0.001 were also detected in blood, and it was suggested that the thyroid immune response may be reflected by blood repertoires. In validation, the model predicted ophthalmopathy progression with 55% to 71% sensitivity and 72.22% specificity; roughly 11 predicted patients were CT-confirmed with GO in a median of about 6.1 months.

The hyperthyroidism patients were 18 to 65 years old and newly diagnosed, with a disease duration of less than 2 months. Anyone with other autoimmune diseases, uncontrolled infections, pregnancy or lactation was excluded from the study. Clinical symptoms, serum thyroxine, TRAb, thyroid ultrasound and orbital computed tomography were used for diagnosis. Total RNA was extracted using Trizol reagent, and RNA quality was checked on an Agilent 2100 Bioanalyzer. Inclusive of the bounding cysteine and phenylalanine, the CDR3 is 13 residues long. Here the CDR3 DNA is all that survives: 39 bases in frame from base 1. V has 6 bases trimmed and J has 6 bases trimmed; junction bases matching no gene number 6. For repertoire sequencing, the TCR beta CDR3 regions were amplified from RNA transcripts. The first round was an RT-PCR using HTBI primers with the Qiagen OneStep RT-PCR kit, and this first round was followed by a second-round multiplex PCR, then size selection and purification. Sequencing of the libraries was carried out on an Illumina HiSeq2000 in paired-end mode with 100 bp reads. Concerning the study's data processing: SOAPnuke was used to process the reads, throwing out any read that had adapters, had uncalled bases, had a mean Phred below 15, or lacked an exact constant-primer or identifier match. High-quality paired reads were merged with COPE v1.2.5. Clonotypes were defined as unique nucleotide sequences and were aligned to IMGT TRB V, D and J references using MiTCR v1.1. The analysis was limited to V-J combinations with a frequency above 0.0001, which together covered 99% to 99.2% of the repertoires. A TCR clonal expansion and chaos score per V-J combination was defined as the ratio of F50 clonal expansion to chaos observed in the TCRdist matrix. Features were reduced by Welch's t-statistics and random forest to approximately 13 V-J combinations, which fed a naive Bayes classifier. Thyroid-blood repertoire similarity was quantified with the Morisita-Horn index. TCRdb trimmed the raw reads at Q25, called clones with MiXCR and kept productive beta chains. Here each entry gathers all rows of one CDR3 protein and keeps the most common genes and DNA. The V and J calls come from TCRdb's annotation, not from the publication. This sample lists 560,000 or so distinct CDR3 sequences; about two fifths were detected once. The biggest ten clones account for around 4% of the sample.

This receptor was taken from an adult man with Graves' hyperthyroidism. The V gene is TRBV12-3 or TRBV12-4 and the J gene is TRBJ1-2; TRBD1 agrees with 8 junctional bases. Sequencing used peripheral blood or thyroid tissue (not recorded which). The DNA sequence reads TGTGCCAGCAGAAGGACAGGGTCTAATGGCTACACCTTC. This sequence encodes CASRRTGSNGYTF.